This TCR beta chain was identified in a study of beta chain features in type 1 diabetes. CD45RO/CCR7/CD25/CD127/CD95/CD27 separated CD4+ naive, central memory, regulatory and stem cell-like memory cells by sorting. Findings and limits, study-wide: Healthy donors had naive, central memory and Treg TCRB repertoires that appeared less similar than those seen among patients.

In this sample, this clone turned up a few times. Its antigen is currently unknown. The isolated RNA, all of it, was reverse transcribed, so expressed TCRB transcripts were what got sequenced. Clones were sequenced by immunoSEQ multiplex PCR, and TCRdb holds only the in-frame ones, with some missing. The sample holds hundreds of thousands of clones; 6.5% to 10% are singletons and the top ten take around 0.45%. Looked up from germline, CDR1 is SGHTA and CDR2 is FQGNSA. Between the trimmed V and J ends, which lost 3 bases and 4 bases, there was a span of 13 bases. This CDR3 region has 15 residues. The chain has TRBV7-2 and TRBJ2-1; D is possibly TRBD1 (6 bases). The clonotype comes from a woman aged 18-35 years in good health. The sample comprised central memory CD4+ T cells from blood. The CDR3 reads CASSLGQEPYNEQFF. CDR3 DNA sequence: TGTGCCAGCAGCTTGGGACAAGAGCCATACAATGAGCAGTTCTTC.